The following is a T cell receptor (beta chain) sequence with its context. This CDR3 has 14 residues. V was cut by 0 bases and J by 6 bases, with 9 bases left in between. Germline-derived CDR1 and CDR2 are KGHSH and LQKENI. These data come from a study of cytomegalovirus exposure and HLA in healthy donors. The PCR made use of 60 Vbeta and 13 Jbeta primers. Libraries were prepared by immunoSEQ multiplex PCR; TCRdb keeps only in-frame clonotypes and omits some of them. The sample lists around 120,000 clones; 70% to 80% were seen once. This chain uses TRBV18 with TRBJ2-1; the D is unclear. The specimen sequenced was PBMCs. The sequence was obtained from a woman in her 50s in good health and CMV-seropositive. The CDR3 region has the DNA TGTGCCAGCTCACCACCGGCGGTCATCAATGAGCAGTTCTTC. It codes for CASSPPAVINEQFF.